These 23 T cell receptor beta chains came from one sample sequenced in a study of shared T cell receptors in the human thymus. Using immunoSEQ multiplex PCR, the repertoire was profiled, and TCRdb retains in-frame clones only, with some absent. Of approximately 580,000 clones listed, 75% to 85% were seen once; the top ten hold more than 0.01%. The data were also submitted as part of a second study, on human thymus T cells.

Input material: thymocytes. Receptor source: a boy younger than two with a congenital heart defect.

The rearrangement uses TRBV7-8 and TRBJ2-7; D is perhaps TRBD1 (5 bases). The CDR3 is made up of 12 amino acids. Between the trimmed V and J ends, which lost 1 base and 7 bases, there was a span of 8 bases. CDR1 is SGHVS, CDR2 FQNEAQ, per germline. Here the CDR3 reads CASSLGGAEQYF. CDR3 nucleotides: TGTGCCAGCAGCTTAGGGGGCGCTGAGCAGTACTTC.

The chain links TRBV2 to TRBJ2-3; tentative D call: TRBD2 (6 bases). The germline CDR1 and CDR2 sequences are SNHLY and FYNNEI. V was clipped by 6 bases and J by 3 bases, with 19 bases between them. CDR3 size: 16 residues. CDR3 residues: CASSEGTEGRTDTQYF. The CDR3 coding sequence is TGTGCCAGCAGCGAGGGTACGGAGGGGAGGACAGATACGCAGTATTTT.

CDR3 residues: CASTGTSGSSYEQYF. The CDR3 bases are TGTGCCAGCACCGGGACTAGCGGTAGCTCCTACGAGCAGTACTTC. The rearrangement uses TRBV28 and TRBJ2-7; TRBD2 aligns across 11 bases. V lost 7 bases, J lost 0 bases, and 5 bases stayed unmatched. The CDR3 has 15 amino acids. Germline V gene lookup returns CDR1 MDHEN and CDR2 SYDVKM.

This chain links TRBV10-1 with TRBJ2-7; 7 positions match TRBD1. V shed 3 bases and J 6 bases; nucleotides not matched to a gene: 14. The germline CDR1 and CDR2 sequences are WNHNN and SYGVQD (reference sequence). The length of the CDR3 is 16 residues. The CDR3 protein is CASSDLPTGKTCEQYF. For the CDR3, the DNA is TGCGCCAGCAGTGACCTCCCGACAGGGAAAACGTGCGAGCAGTACTTC.

V gene TRBV6-6 combines with J gene TRBJ1-2, with 11 positions matching TRBD1. From germline, CDR1 is MNHNY and CDR2 SVGAGI (reference sequence). The ends lost 6 bases at V and 10 bases at J; junction bases unmatched: 10. This CDR3 contains 14 residues. CDR3 loop: CASRGADRGPNYTF. For the CDR3, the DNA is TGTGCCAGCAGAGGCGCGGACAGGGGGCCCAACTACACCTTC.

This clone occurred once. V gene TRBV27 combines with J gene TRBJ2-5, with 10 bases lining up with TRBD1. TRBJ2-7 matches the DNA end more closely, so the J call is doubtful. The CDR3 has 15 amino acids. Per the germline V gene, CDR1 is MNHEY and CDR2 is SMNVEV (reference sequence). The CDR3: CASSLSGTGAGEQYF. Here the CDR3 DNA reads TGTGCCAGCAGTTTATCCGGGACAGGGGCTGGCGAGCAGTACTTC.

V gene TRBV28 combines with J gene TRBJ1-5, with 7 bases aligning to TRBD1. J gave up 1 base and V 2 bases, and 5 bases lay outside the gene matches. Germline CDR1 is MDHEN and CDR2 is SYDVKM. The length of the CDR3 is 16 residues. CDR3 loop: CASSLRDSLSNQPQHF. The CDR3 nucleotides are TGTGCCAGCAGTTTAAGGGACAGTTTAAGCAATCAGCCCCAGCATTTT.

This clone was detected a few times. The genes are TRBV10-3 and TRBJ2-3; D possibly corresponds to TRBD2 (5 bases). V was pared by 2 bases and J by 5 bases, with 8 bases between. Germline CDR1 and CDR2: ENHRY and SYGVKD. This CDR3 comprises 13 residues. This chain's CDR3 is CAISEEAGDTQYF. CDR3 coding DNA: TGTGCCATCAGTGAGGAGGCGGGAGATACGCAGTATTTT.

This clone appeared a few times. The chain couples TRBV5-1 to TRBJ2-3; 10 bases line up with TRBD2. The CDR3 has 16 amino acids. Trimming took 4 bases from V and 4 from J; bases not matched to a gene: 9. CDR1 is SGHRS and CDR2 is YFSETQ in the germline V gene. CDR3 region: CASSPTSGPVPDTQYF. The CDR3, as DNA: TGCGCCAGCAGCCCGACTAGCGGGCCCGTCCCAGATACGCAGTATTTT.

The rearrangement uses TRBV7-9 and TRBJ2-1; possible D gene TRBD1, 6 bases. CDR3 length: 16 residues. The V gene's germline CDR1 is SEHNR and CDR2 FQNEAQ (reference sequence). Deletions cut 1 base from V and 7 bases from J, with 17 bases between. The CDR3 here is CASSLEGPPQGNEQFF. CDR3 DNA: TGTGCCAGCAGCTTAGAGGGACCTCCCCAGGGGAATGAGCAGTTCTTC.

V and J are TRBV9 and TRBJ2-7; 9 bases align to TRBD1. CDR1 is SGDLS and CDR2 is YYNGEE in the germline V gene. V trimming: 4 bases; J trimming: 1 base; junction bases outside the gene matches: 3. The CDR3 runs 14 residues. The CDR3 region has the DNA TGTGCCAGCAGCACCGGGACAGGGTCCTACGAGCAGTACTTC. Protein product: CASSTGTGSYEQYF.

This clone was counted a single time. The chain has TRBV4-3 and TRBJ2-1; 10 bases line up with TRBD2. The germline V gene has CDR1 LGHNA and CDR2 YSLEER. This CDR3 has 17 residues. V dropped 4 bases and J dropped 7; count of bases not matched to a gene: 13. The CDR3 protein is CASSLHRDQREGNEQFF. The CDR3 DNA sequence: TGCGCCAGCAGCCTCCATAGGGATCAGCGGGAGGGGAATGAGCAGTTCTTC.

The rearrangement uses TRBV30 and TRBJ1-4; D ambiguous. From germline, CDR1 is GTSNPN and CDR2 SVGIG (reference sequence). V lost 3 bases, J lost 8 bases, and 13 bases lay in between. The CDR3 contains 13 residues. The CDR3 sequence is CAWSPRKREKLFF. As DNA, the CDR3 is TGTGCCTGGAGCCCAAGGAAGCGCGAAAAACTGTTTTTT.

The rearrangement links TRBV10-3 to TRBJ2-3; the match to TRBD2 covers 10 bases. Losses at the gene ends were 3 bases for V and 1 base for J; bases not matched to a gene: 7. The length of the CDR3 is 17 residues. CDR1 is ENHRY, CDR2 SYGVKD, per germline. In DNA, the CDR3 is TGTGCCATCAGTGACCCACGACTAGCGGGCGGCACAGATACGCAGTATTTT. Residues: CAISDPRLAGGTDTQYF.

The chain recombines TRBV14 with TRBJ2-6; tentatively, D is TRBD1 (6 bases). Germline loops: CDR1 SGHDN, CDR2 FVKESK. V lost 9 bases, J lost 4 bases, and 13 bases lay in between. The CDR3 has 14 amino acids. CDR3 DNA: TGTGCCAGGACAGGAGCAGGGGGGGCCAACGTCCTGACTTTC. This sequence encodes CARTGAGGANVLTF.

The chain employs TRBV6-6 and TRBJ1-1; TRBD1 agrees at 7 bases. V trimming: 2 bases; J trimming: 6 bases; junction bases outside the gene matches: 9. This CDR3 has 15 amino acids. Germline V gene lookup returns CDR1 MNHNY and CDR2 SVGAGI (reference sequence). The CDR3 spells CASSYVPQGESEAFF. CDR3 coding DNA: TGTGCCAGCAGTTACGTGCCTCAGGGGGAGTCTGAAGCTTTCTTT.

The chain has TRBV6-4 and TRBJ1-3, with D perhaps TRBD1 (5 bases). Between the trimmed V and J ends, which lost 10 bases and 0 bases, there was a span of 16 bases. CDR3 length equals 15 residues. Germline assignment: CDR1 MRHNA and CDR2 SNTAGT. The CDR3 region has the DNA TGTGCCAACGGGAGGGGATCGAGCTCTGGAAACACCATATATTTT. It yields the protein CANGRGSSSGNTIYF.

This clone was observed a handful of times. V is TRBV9 and J is TRBJ2-5; no clear D. The CDR3 consists of 16 residues. Per the germline V gene, CDR1 is SGDLS and CDR2 is YYNGEE. V was clipped by 3 bases and J by 4 bases, with 19 bases between them. The CDR3 is CASSGSPLLAPETQYF. The CDR3 nucleotides read TGTGCCAGCAGCGGGTCCCCCCTCCTGGCCCCAGAGACCCAGTACTTC.

This chain joins TRBV18 and TRBJ2-7, with 7 bases fitting TRBD1. Per germline, CDR1 KGHSH and CDR2 LQKENI. Unmatched junction bases numbered 6, after V lost 0 bases and J lost 4 bases. The CDR3 sequence is 15 residues long. The CDR3 region is CASSPPDRLNYEQYF. CDR3 DNA: TGTGCCAGCTCACCACCGGACAGGTTAAATTACGAGCAGTACTTC.

The chain employs TRBV30 and TRBJ2-7, with 11 bases matching TRBD2. Per germline, CDR1 GTSNPN and CDR2 SVGIG (reference sequence). J gave up 2 bases and V 4 bases, and 10 bases lay outside the gene matches. This CDR3 comprises 16 residues. The CDR3 region is CAWNSGRGFRAYEQYF. The DNA for the CDR3 is TGTGCCTGGAATAGCGGGAGGGGGTTCCGGGCCTACGAGCAGTACTTC.

The V call is TRBV27, the J call TRBJ2-7, with 7 bases that match TRBD1. This CDR3 comprises 14 residues. CDR1 and CDR2 (germline): MNHEY, SMNVEV (reference sequence). Trimming removed 3 bases from V and 5 bases from J; junction bases left unmatched: 7. The CDR3 protein is CASSFRAGGDEQYF. CDR3 coding DNA: TGTGCCAGCAGTTTTCGCGCAGGGGGAGACGAGCAGTACTTC.

The chain links TRBV10-2 to TRBJ1-4; TRBD1 aligns across 9 bases. Per germline, CDR1 WSHSY and CDR2 SAAADI. V dropped 2 bases and J dropped 12; count of bases not matched to a gene: 10. CDR3 length: 15 residues. The CDR3 loop is CASSERDRENVELFF. The CDR3 nucleotides are TGCGCCAGCAGTGAGAGGGACAGGGAAAACGTGGAACTGTTTTTT.

The chain is built from TRBV30 and TRBJ1-2; TRBD1 matches at 7 bases. CDR3 length equals 15 residues. With 2 bases clipped from V and 0 bases from J, the junction kept 6 bases outside the gene matches. CDR1 is GTSNPN, CDR2 SVGIG, per germline (reference sequence). The CDR3 DNA reads TGTGCCTGGAGTACGCGGCAGGGGGCTAACTATGGCTACACCTTC. This codes for CAWSTRQGANYGYTF. Full variable domain (remainder filled in from reference TRBV30 and TRBJ1-2): SQTIHQWPATLVQPVGSPLSLECTVEGTSNPNLYWYRQAAGRGLQLLFYSVGIGQISSEVPQNLSASRPQDRQFILSSKKLLLSDSGFYLCAWSTRQGANYGYTFGSGTRLTVV.